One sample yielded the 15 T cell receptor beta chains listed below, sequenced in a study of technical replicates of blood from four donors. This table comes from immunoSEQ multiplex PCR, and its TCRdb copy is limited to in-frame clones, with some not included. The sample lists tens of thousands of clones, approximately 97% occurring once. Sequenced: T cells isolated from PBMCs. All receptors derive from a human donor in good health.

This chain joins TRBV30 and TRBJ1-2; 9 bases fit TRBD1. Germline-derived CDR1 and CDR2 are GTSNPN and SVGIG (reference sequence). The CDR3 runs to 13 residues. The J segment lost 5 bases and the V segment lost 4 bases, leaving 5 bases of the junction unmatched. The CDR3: CAWNLGQGYGYTF. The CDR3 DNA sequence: TGTGCCTGGAACCTCGGACAGGGGTATGGCTACACCTTC.

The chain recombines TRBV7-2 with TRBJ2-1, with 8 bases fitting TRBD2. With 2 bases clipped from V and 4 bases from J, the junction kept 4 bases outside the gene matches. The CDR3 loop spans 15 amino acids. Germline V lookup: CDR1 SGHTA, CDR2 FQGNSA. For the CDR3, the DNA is TGTGCCAGCAGCTTAAGCGGGAGTGGGTACAATGAGCAGTTCTTC. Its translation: CASSLSGSGYNEQFF. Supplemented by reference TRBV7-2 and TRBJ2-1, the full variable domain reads GAGVSQSPSNKVTEKGKDVELRCDPISGHTALYWYRQSLGQGLEFLIYFQGNSAPDKSGLPSDRFSAERTGGSVSTLTIQRTQQEDSAVYLCASSLSGSGYNEQFFGPGTRLTVL.

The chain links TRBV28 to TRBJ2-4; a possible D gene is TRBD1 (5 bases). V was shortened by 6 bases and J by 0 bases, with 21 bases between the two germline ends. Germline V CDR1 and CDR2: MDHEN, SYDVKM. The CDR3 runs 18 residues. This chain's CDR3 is CASRPSLTGPVAKNIQYF. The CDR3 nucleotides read TGTGCCAGCAGACCATCCTTAACAGGCCCCGTAGCCAAAAACATTCAGTACTTC. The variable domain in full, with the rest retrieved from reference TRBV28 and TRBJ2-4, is DVKVTQSSRYLVKRTGEKVFLECVQDMDHENMFWYRQDPGLGLRLIYFSYDVKMKEKGDIPEGYSVSREKKERFSLILESASTNQTSMYLCASRPSLTGPVAKNIQYFGAGTRLSVL.

The CDR3 region has the DNA TGTGCCAGCAGTGGATTTGGTACAGGCCGCCTTTATCAGCCCCAGCATTTT. Translating it yields CASSGFGTGRLYQPQHF. The gene calls are TRBV2 and TRBJ1-5; D possibly corresponds to TRBD1 (5 bases). The V gene's germline CDR1 is SNHLY and CDR2 FYNNEI. Between the trimmed V and J ends, which lost 4 bases and 5 bases, there was a span of 21 bases. The CDR3 loop spans 17 amino acids.

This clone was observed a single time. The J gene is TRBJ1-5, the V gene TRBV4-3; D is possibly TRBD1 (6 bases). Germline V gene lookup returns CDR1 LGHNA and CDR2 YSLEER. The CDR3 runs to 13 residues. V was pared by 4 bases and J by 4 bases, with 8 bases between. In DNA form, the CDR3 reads TGCGCCAGCAGCCGCGGACAGAATCAGCCCCAGCATTTT. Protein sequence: CASSRGQNQPQHF.

The CDR3 loop reads CASSQGVSANTGELFF. CDR3 coding DNA: TGCGCCAGCAGCCAAGGCGTCAGCGCGAACACCGGGGAGCTGTTTTTT. The rearrangement links TRBV4-1 to TRBJ2-2, with D hard to call. There are 16 residues in the CDR3. Deletions cut 1 base from V and 0 bases from J, with 9 bases between. Germline loops: CDR1 MGHRA, CDR2 YSYEKL.

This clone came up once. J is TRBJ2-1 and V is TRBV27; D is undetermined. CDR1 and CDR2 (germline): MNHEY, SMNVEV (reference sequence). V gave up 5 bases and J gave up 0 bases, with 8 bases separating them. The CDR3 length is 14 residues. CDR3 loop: CASSPISSYNEQFF. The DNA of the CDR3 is TGTGCCAGCAGTCCAATTAGCTCCTACAATGAGCAGTTCTTC.

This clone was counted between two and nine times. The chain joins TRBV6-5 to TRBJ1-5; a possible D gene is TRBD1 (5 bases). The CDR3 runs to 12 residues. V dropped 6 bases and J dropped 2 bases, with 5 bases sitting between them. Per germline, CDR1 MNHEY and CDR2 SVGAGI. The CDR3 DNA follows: TGTGCCAGCAGACAGGGCAATCAGCCCCAGCATTTT. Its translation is CASRQGNQPQHF.

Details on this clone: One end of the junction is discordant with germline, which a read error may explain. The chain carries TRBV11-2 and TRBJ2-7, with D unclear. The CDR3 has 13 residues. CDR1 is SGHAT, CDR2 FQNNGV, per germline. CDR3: CASSPRGSDEQYF. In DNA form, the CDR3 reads TGTGCCAGCAGCCCTCGTGGCTCCGACGAGCAGTACTTC.

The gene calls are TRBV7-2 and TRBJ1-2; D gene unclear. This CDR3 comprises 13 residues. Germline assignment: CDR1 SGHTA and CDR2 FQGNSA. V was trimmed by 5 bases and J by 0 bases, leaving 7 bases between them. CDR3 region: CASSPLSNYGYTF. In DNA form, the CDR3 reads TGTGCCAGCAGCCCCCTCTCTAACTATGGCTACACCTTC.

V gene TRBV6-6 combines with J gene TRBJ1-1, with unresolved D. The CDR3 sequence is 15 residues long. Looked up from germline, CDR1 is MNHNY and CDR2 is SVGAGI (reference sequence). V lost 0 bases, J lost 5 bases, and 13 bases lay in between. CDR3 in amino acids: CASSYSILGGTEAFF. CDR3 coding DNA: TGTGCCAGCAGTTACTCGATTCTTGGAGGAACTGAAGCTTTCTTT.

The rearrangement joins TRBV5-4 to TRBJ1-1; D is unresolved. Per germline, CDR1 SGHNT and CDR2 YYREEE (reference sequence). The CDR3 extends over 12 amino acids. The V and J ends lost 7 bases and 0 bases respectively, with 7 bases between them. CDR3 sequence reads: CASYKLNTEAFF. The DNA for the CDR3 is TGTGCCAGCTACAAGTTGAACACTGAAGCTTTCTTT.

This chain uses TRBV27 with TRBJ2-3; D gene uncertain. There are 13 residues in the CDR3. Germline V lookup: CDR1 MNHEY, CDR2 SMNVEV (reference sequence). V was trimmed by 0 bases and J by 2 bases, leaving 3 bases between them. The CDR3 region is CASSLSITDTQYF. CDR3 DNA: TGTGCCAGCAGTTTATCTATCACAGATACGCAGTATTTT.

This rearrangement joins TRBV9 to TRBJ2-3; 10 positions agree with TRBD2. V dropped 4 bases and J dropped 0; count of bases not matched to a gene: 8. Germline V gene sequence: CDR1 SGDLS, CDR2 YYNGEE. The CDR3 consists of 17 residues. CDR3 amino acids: CASSPRLAGSSTDTQYF. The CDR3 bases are TGTGCCAGCAGCCCAAGACTAGCGGGCTCTAGCACAGATACGCAGTATTTT.

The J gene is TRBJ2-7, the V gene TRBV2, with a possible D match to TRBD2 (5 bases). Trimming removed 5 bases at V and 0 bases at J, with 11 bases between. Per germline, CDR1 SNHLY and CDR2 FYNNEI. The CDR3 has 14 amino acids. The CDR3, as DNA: TGTGCCAGCAGTAGGACGGGAAGCTCCTACGAGCAGTACTTC. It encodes CASSRTGSSYEQYF. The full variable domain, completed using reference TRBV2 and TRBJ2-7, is EPEVTQTPSHQVTQMGQEVILRCVPISNHLYFYWYRQILGQKVEFLVSFYNNEISEKSEIFDDQFSVERPDGSNFTLKIRSTKLEDSAMYFCASSRTGSSYEQYFGPGTRLTVT.